The 5 T cell receptor beta chains presented below share a single source sample, sequenced in a study of cytomegalovirus exposure and HLA in healthy donors. Primers for the PCR totalled 60 Vbeta and 13 Jbeta. Method: immunoSEQ multiplex PCR; TCRdb's copy keeps in-frame clones and lacks some. This sample has more than 110,000 clones; approximately 63% occur once, and the top ten carry 2.1%. Source material: PBMCs. The source of these receptors is a woman aged 55 to 70 in good health and CMV-seropositive.

This chain joins TRBV20-1 and TRBJ2-1; D gene unclear. The V end lost 0 bases, the J end lost 8 bases, and 5 bases lay between the germline ends. Germline V CDR1 and CDR2: DFQATT, SNEGSKA (reference sequence). The CDR3 is made up of 11 amino acids. This chain's CDR3 is CSARDTYEQFF. The DNA for the CDR3 is TGCAGTGCTAGAGATACTTATGAGCAGTTCTTC.

As to this clone: The junction does not match germline at one end; this may be a read error. The chain links TRBV20-1 to TRBJ1-2; TRBD1 agrees at 7 bases. CDR1 is DFQATT and CDR2 is SNEGSKA in the germline V gene (reference sequence). The CDR3 totals 11 residues. In nucleotides, the CDR3 is TGCAGTGCTAGCGGTACTGGGACAGTCTCCTTC. Its translation is CSASGTGTVSF.

This clone was recorded a few times. This sequence joins TRBV4-1 and TRBJ2-3; 10 positions agree with TRBD2. The ends lost 1 base at V and 3 bases at J; junction bases unmatched: 13. The CDR3 consists of 19 residues. CDR1 MGHRA and CDR2 YSYEKL come from the germline V gene. The CDR3 sequence is CASSQVLAGAADVTDTQYF. In DNA, the CDR3 is TGCGCCAGCAGCCAAGTCCTAGCGGGAGCGGCGGATGTTACAGATACGCAGTATTTT.

The V and J genes are TRBV21-1 and TRBJ2-7; the table gives TRBD1 as D, unverified against the DNA. TRBV21-1 is assigned pseudogene status. The CDR3 totals 16 residues. The CDR3 bases are TGTGCCAGCAGCAGACCGGACAGGGGGTCCTCCTACGAGCAGTACTTC. This gives the protein CASSRPDRGSSYEQYF.

The gene calls are TRBV18 and TRBJ1-2, with D uncertain. Trimming took off 3 bases at V and 8 bases at J, with 13 bases between the two ends. Germline-derived CDR1 and CDR2 are KGHSH and LQKENI. This CDR3 is 13 amino acids long. CDR3 nucleotides: TGTGCCAGCTCACCCGCGGGCTCGGAGGGCTACACCTTC. Encoded protein: CASSPAGSEGYTF. The complete variable domain, with remaining parts taken from reference TRBV18 and TRBJ1-2, reads NAGVMQNPRHLVRRRGQEARLRCSPMKGHSHVYWYRQLPEEGLKFMVYLQKENIIDESGMPKERFSAEFPKEGPSILRIQQVVRGDSAAYFCASSPAGSEGYTFGSGTRLTVV.